This T cell receptor beta chain was documented in a study of CD8 T cells in ankylosing spondylitis. The study's findings and limits: A motif in TCR beta, a set of roughly eight highly homologous variants, appeared characteristic of ankylosing spondylitis blood. Some motif variants were previously reported in reactive arthritis synovial fluid and blood. Matched ankylosing spondylitis synovial fluid reportedly showed significant enrichment of disease-linked clones.

V lost 6 bases, J lost 1 base, and 9 bases stayed unmatched. This CDR3 spans 18 amino acids. Making use of molecular barcodes, quantitative 5'-RACE generated TCR beta libraries. TCRdb recomputed calls from the 5' RACE reads with MiXCR, one row per CDR3 protein. The sample has some 37,000 distinct CDR3 sequences, approximately 5.9% seen once; the top ten hold roughly 12%. In regard to this clonotype: Its specificity is not known.

The sequence derives from a male donor with ankylosing spondylitis or in good health (not recorded which). The chain is built from TRBV12-3 or TRBV12-4 and TRBJ2-2; 12 bases are a match to TRBD2. The source material was blood, either unsorted or a sorted T cell fraction (not recorded which). CDR3 coding DNA: TGTGCCAGCAGACGCCGGACTAGCGGGGTCGGGAACACCGGGGAGCTGTTTTTT. Residues: CASRRRTSGVGNTGELFF.